One and the same sample provided the 5 T cell receptor beta chains below, sequenced in a study of OX40 agonist ivuxolimab in advanced cancers. The assay was immunoSEQ multiplex PCR, and TCRdb's table has in-frame clones only and misses some. The data show around 95,000 clones, approximately 89% seen once. Material: CD4+ or CD8+ T cells sorted from blood, obtained in a trial of the OX40 agonist ivuxolimab. The receptors originated from an adult with an advanced solid tumor such as melanoma, head and neck, liver or kidney cancer.

This clone came up once. The chain carries TRBV5-4 and TRBJ2-1; TRBD1 matches at 8 bases. The CDR3 extends over 14 amino acids. Germline lookup yields CDR1 SGHNT and CDR2 YYREEE (reference sequence). J gave up 4 bases and V 6 bases, and 6 bases lay outside the gene matches. CDR3 in amino acids: CASTRGQDYNEQFF. CDR3 sequence (DNA): TGTGCCAGCACTAGGGGACAGGATTACAATGAGCAGTTCTTC. The full variable domain, rest sourced from reference TRBV5-4 and TRBJ2-1, is ETGVTQSPTHLIKTRGQQVTLRCSSQSGHNTVSWYQQALGQGPQFIFQYYREEENGRGNFPPRFSGLQFPNYSSELNVNALELDDSALYLCASTRGQDYNEQFFGPGTRLTVL.

This clone was observed a few times. This chain uses TRBV27 with TRBJ1-6; D call uncertain. Per germline, CDR1 MNHEY and CDR2 SMNVEV (reference sequence). The CDR3 extends over 14 amino acids. V was cut by 4 bases and J by 5 bases, with 9 bases left in between. The CDR3 nucleotides read TGTGCCAGCAGTTGGACGCATGATAATTCACCCCTCCACTTT. Amino acid sequence: CASSWTHDNSPLHF.

J is TRBJ2-2 and V is TRBV5-4; D is perhaps TRBD1 or TRBD2 (5 bases each). Germline-derived CDR1 and CDR2 are SGHNT and YYREEE (reference sequence). The V end lost 5 bases, the J end lost 3 bases, and 14 bases lay between the germline ends. CDR3 size: 15 residues. CDR3 nucleotides: TGTGCCAGCAGACCTGGGACCCAAGACACCGGGGAGCTGTTTTTT. Its translation is CASRPGTQDTGELFF.

This sequence joins TRBV7-2 and TRBJ2-7; 9 nucleotides match TRBD2. The germline CDR1 and CDR2 sequences are SGHTA and FQGNSA. The CDR3 spans 15 residues. Trimming cost V 5 bases and J 3 bases; bases outside gene matches: 8. Written as DNA, the CDR3 is TGTGCCAGCAGCGTCGTAGCGGGGGTGGGCTACGAGCAGTACTTC. This translates into CASSVVAGVGYEQYF.

This sequence joins TRBV6-1 and TRBJ2-3; 8 nucleotides match TRBD1. The ends lost 10 bases at V and 5 bases at J; junction bases unmatched: 11. The CDR3 has 14 amino acids. Germline CDR1 MNHNS, CDR2 SASEGT. The CDR3 region has the DNA TGTGCCACCCGAAGACAGGGGCTAGGAGATACGCAGTATTTT. It codes for CATRRQGLGDTQYF.